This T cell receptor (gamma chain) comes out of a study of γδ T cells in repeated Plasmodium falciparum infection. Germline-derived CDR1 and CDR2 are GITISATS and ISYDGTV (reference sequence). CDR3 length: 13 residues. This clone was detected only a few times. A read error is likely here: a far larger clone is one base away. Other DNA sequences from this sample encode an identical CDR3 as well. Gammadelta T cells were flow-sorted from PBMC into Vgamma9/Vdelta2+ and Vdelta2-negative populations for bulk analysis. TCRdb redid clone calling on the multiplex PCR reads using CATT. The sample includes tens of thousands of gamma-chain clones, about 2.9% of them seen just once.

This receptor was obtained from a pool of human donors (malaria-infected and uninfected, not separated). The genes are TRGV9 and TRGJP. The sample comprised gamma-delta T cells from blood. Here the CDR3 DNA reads TGTGCCTTGCAAGAGTTGGGCAAAAAAATCAAGGTGTTT. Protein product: CALQELGKKIKVF.